This T cell receptor (beta chain) was identified in a study of naive and memory T cell subsets. Ten or more counts support this clonotype. What it recognizes is unknown. CD4+ T cell IFNgamma after overnight CMV lysate exposure gave donor CMV status. The CDR3 spans 13 residues. Trimming took off 1 base at V and 0 bases at J, with 7 bases between the two ends. From germline, CDR1 is DFQATT and CDR2 SNEGSKA (reference sequence). Overall study results and limits: There was no ground truth to check naive and memory subset results. A few larger clonotypes appeared in naive repertoires, especially CD8, possibly memory cells re-expressing CD45RA. RNA-based TCR counts may shift with T cell activation and differentiation. Diversity fell and Gini index rose from naive through CM, EM, EMRA.

The beta constant-region primer was an equimolar mix of two oligonucleotides covering TRBC1 and TRBC2. The ligated cDNA underwent four PCR rounds using SP2 and nested alpha and beta constant-region primers. TCRdb re-derived calls from the UMI-ligation and nested PCR reads in MiXCR, one entry per CDR3 protein. The sample lists about 100,000 distinct CDR3 sequences; roughly 15% were seen once. The sequenced sample consisted of naive CD8+ T cells from blood. The chain recombines TRBV20-1 with TRBJ2-7; D is undetermined. This TCR derives from a human donor in good health. The CDR3 bases are TGCAGTGCTAGAGTGCCAAGCTCCTACGAGCAGTACTTC. Encoded protein: CSARVPSSYEQYF.